The subject of this entry is one T cell receptor beta chain. The data stem from a study of blood T cell repertoires in COVID-19. The V and J ends lost 4 bases and 6 bases, in that order; junction bases with no gene match: 10. Germline values: CDR1 LGHDT, CDR2 YNNKEL (reference sequence). This CDR3 contains 16 residues. The protocol was immunoSEQ multiplex PCR, while the TCRdb copy is restricted to in-frame clones and leaves out a portion. Of a few hundred thousand clones detected, around 90% appear once; the ten largest clones hold around 7%. This TCR derives from a man in his thirties or forties in a cohort exposed to, infected with or recovered from COVID-19 (not recorded which). The J gene is TRBJ2-1, the V gene TRBV3-1 (or the pseudogene TRBV3-2); 9 bases map to TRBD2. Sequenced material: PBMCs or T cells enriched from blood (not recorded which). The CDR3 spells CASSRNSGRSANEQFF. The CDR3 coding sequence is TGTGCCAGCAGCCGGAACAGCGGGAGGTCCGCCAATGAGCAGTTCTTC.